Shown below are 18 T cell receptor beta chains from a single sample sequenced in a study of cytomegalovirus exposure and HLA in healthy donors. PCR used 60 Vbeta primers and 13 Jbeta primers. Some clones are missing from TCRdb's copy, which holds only in-frame ones; the method was immunoSEQ multiplex PCR. Of 180,000 or so clones detected, roughly 80% appear once; the ten largest clones hold around 1.4%. The sample was PBMCs. These receptor sequences come from a girl aged 5 to 17 in good health and CMV-seropositive.

The chain combines TRBV5-8 with TRBJ2-1; TRBD2 might be the D (6 bases). Trimming pared 4 bases from V and 4 bases from J, leaving 12 bases between. This CDR3 spans 14 amino acids. CDR1 and CDR2 (germline): SGHTS, YDEGEE. The CDR3, as DNA: TGTGCCAGCAGCCCCGGGGGAACTTACAATGAGCAGTTCTTC. Protein product: CASSPGGTYNEQFF.

The chain joins TRBV27 to TRBJ2-3; possible D gene TRBD1, 6 bases. Germline V gives CDR1 MNHEY, CDR2 SMNVEV (reference sequence). The CDR3 length is 16 residues. Trimming took off 2 bases at V and 2 bases at J, with 14 bases between the two ends. In DNA, the CDR3 is TGTGCCAGCAGTTTACCAGGGGTTGGAACCACAGATACGCAGTATTTT. It encodes CASSLPGVGTTDTQYF.

The J gene is TRBJ2-1, the V gene TRBV7-6, with 8 bases identical to TRBD2. This CDR3 spans 16 amino acids. From germline, CDR1 is SGHVS and CDR2 FNYEAQ. Trimming removed 3 bases from V and 1 base from J; junction bases left unmatched: 5. In DNA form, the CDR3 reads TGTGCCAGCAGCTTCGTGGCGGGAGGTTCCTACAATGAGCAGTTCTTC. Its protein is CASSFVAGGSYNEQFF. Based on the CDR3 plus reference TRBV7-6 and TRBJ2-1, the full variable domain is GAGVSQSPRYKVTKRGQDVALRCDPISGHVSLYWYRQALGQGPEFLTYFNYEAQQDKSGLPNDRFSAERPEGSISTLTIQRTEQRDSAMYRCASSFVAGGSYNEQFFGPGTRLTVL.

This chain joins TRBV7-2 and TRBJ2-7; 7 positions match TRBD2. This CDR3 is 14 amino acids long. J lost 5 bases, V lost 5 bases, and 9 bases had no gene match. Germline V CDR1 and CDR2: SGHTA, FQGNSA. The CDR3 loop reads CASSLGRKGNEQYF. The CDR3 region has the DNA TGTGCCAGCAGCCTCGGGAGGAAAGGGAACGAGCAGTACTTC.

The rearrangement joins TRBV6-1 to TRBJ2-7, with a possible D match to TRBD2 (5 bases). The CDR3 totals 13 residues. The germline gives CDR1 MNHNS, CDR2 SASEGT. Trimming removed 1 base at V and 5 bases at J, with 9 bases between. CDR3 nucleotide sequence: TGTGCCAGCAGTGAAGAAGGGAGCGACGAGCAGTACTTC. Protein product: CASSEEGSDEQYF.

The chain links TRBV7-2 to TRBJ2-7; TRBD1 might be the D (6 bases). Germline CDR1 is SGHTA and CDR2 is FQGNSA. This CDR3 has 14 amino acids. Trimming pared 2 bases from V and 3 bases from J, leaving 11 bases between. The CDR3 here is CASSLRTAVYEQYF. CDR3 bases: TGTGCCAGCAGCTTACGGACAGCAGTCTACGAGCAGTACTTC.

The rearrangement uses TRBV11-1 and TRBJ1-2; TRBD1 matches 7 bases. The CDR3 spans 14 residues. Germline V lookup: CDR1 SGHAT, CDR2 FQDESV (reference sequence). With V trimmed by 5 bases and J by 4 bases, 7 bases remained unmatched. The CDR3 protein is CASSPDRGLYGYTF. CDR3 sequence (DNA): TGTGCCAGCAGCCCAGATAGGGGGCTCTATGGCTACACCTTC.

To note about this clone: Other nucleotide sequences from this sample produce the same CDR3. The genes are TRBV6-6 and TRBJ1-5, with TRBD1 identical over 8 bases. Trimming at V came to 6 bases and at J to 5 bases, leaving 3 bases not matched to a gene. The length of the CDR3 is 13 residues. The germline CDR1 and CDR2 sequences are MNHNY and SVGAGI (reference sequence). In nucleotides, the CDR3 is TGTGCCAGCAGCCTGACAGGGGATCAGCCCCAGCATTTT. Translation gives CASSLTGDQPQHF.

The rearrangement joins TRBV6-5 to TRBJ2-5, with 8 bases identical to TRBD2. The CDR3 length is 15 residues. The germline CDR1 and CDR2 sequences are MNHEY and SVGAGI. V was pared by 3 bases and J by 4 bases, with 7 bases of the junction left unmatched. Written as DNA, the CDR3 is TGTGCCAGCAGTTATCTAGCGGGCGGTCGAGAGACCCAGTACTTC. It specifies CASSYLAGGRETQYF.

This clone has only a few counts. J is TRBJ1-2 and V is TRBV19; D ambiguous. V was clipped by 5 bases and J by 8 bases, with 12 bases between them. The CDR3 spans 12 residues. Per germline, CDR1 LNHDA and CDR2 SQIVND (reference sequence). In nucleotides, the CDR3 is TGTGCCAGTAGTCTTTCTATTACCGGCTACACCTTC. Amino acids: CASSLSITGYTF.

The chain combines TRBV6-1 with TRBJ2-1, with 12 bases that match TRBD2. V dropped 3 bases and J dropped 4; count of bases not matched to a gene: 4. Germline V gene lookup returns CDR1 MNHNS and CDR2 SASEGT. The CDR3 extends over 16 amino acids. CDR3 sequence reads: CASSDRTSGIYNEQFF. CDR3 sequence (DNA): TGTGCCAGCAGTGATCGGACTAGCGGGATTTACAATGAGCAGTTCTTC.

V and J are TRBV10-3 and TRBJ2-3; D may be TRBD2 (6 bases). Trimming pared 7 bases from V and 3 bases from J, leaving 17 bases between. The CDR3 runs 15 residues. Per germline, CDR1 ENHRY and CDR2 SYGVKD. CDR3 sequence: CAITARWEETDTQYF. In DNA form, the CDR3 reads TGTGCCATCACCGCTCGGTGGGAGGAGACAGATACGCAGTATTTT.

The chain is built from TRBV6-5 and TRBJ2-1; 12 nucleotides match TRBD2. There are 15 residues in the CDR3. The germline gives CDR1 MNHEY, CDR2 SVGAGI. Trimming at V came to 2 bases and at J to 8 bases, leaving 4 bases not matched to a gene. CDR3 residues: CASSYLAGGLDEQFF. CDR3 in DNA: TGTGCCAGCAGTTACCTAGCGGGAGGGTTGGATGAGCAGTTCTTC.

V gene TRBV19 combines with J gene TRBJ2-3; TRBD2 matches 14 bases. This CDR3 has 17 amino acids. V was pared by 0 bases and J by 7 bases, with 6 bases of the junction left unmatched. CDR1 is LNHDA and CDR2 is SQIVND in the germline V gene (reference sequence). The CDR3 here is CASSIDGTSGRLNTQYF. As DNA, the CDR3 is TGTGCCAGTAGTATAGACGGGACTAGCGGGAGATTGAATACGCAGTATTTT.

The rearrangement links TRBV19 to TRBJ1-1; no firm D call. The V end lost 5 bases, the J end lost 2 bases, and 12 bases lay between the germline ends. Germline CDR1 is LNHDA and CDR2 is SQIVND (reference sequence). The CDR3 extends over 14 amino acids. The CDR3 here is CASSAPGYNTEAFF. CDR3 nucleotide sequence: TGTGCCAGTAGTGCTCCGGGATACAACACTGAAGCTTTCTTT. Filled out from reference TRBV19 and TRBJ1-1, the complete variable domain reads DGGITQSPKYLFRKEGQNVTLSCEQNLNHDAMYWYRQDPGQGLRLIYYSQIVNDFQKGDIAEGYSVSREKKESFPLTVTSAQKNPTAFYLCASSAPGYNTEAFFGQGTRLTVV.

V is TRBV2 and J is TRBJ2-5; D is undetermined. V dropped 3 bases and J dropped 0 bases, with 11 bases sitting between them. The CDR3 extends over 15 amino acids. CDR1 is SNHLY, CDR2 FYNNEI, per germline. Written as DNA, the CDR3 is TGTGCCAGCAGTGACCGGGTGAAGTACCAAGAGACCCAGTACTTC. Amino acid sequence: CASSDRVKYQETQYF.

The rearrangement uses TRBV11-2 and TRBJ1-2, with 8 bases that match TRBD1. Trimming removed 5 bases from V and 4 bases from J; junction bases left unmatched: 9. Germline V gene sequence: CDR1 SGHAT, CDR2 FQNNGV. This CDR3 comprises 15 residues. CDR3 loop: CASSPSRGLGYGYTF. The CDR3 DNA reads as TGTGCCAGCAGCCCGAGCAGGGGGCTTGGCTATGGCTACACCTTC.

The V and J genes are TRBV11-2 and TRBJ2-7, with 11 nucleotides matching TRBD2. The CDR3 consists of 14 residues. After removal of 9 bases from V and 2 bases from J, the junction contained 6 bases not matched to a gene. Looked up from germline, CDR1 is SGHAT and CDR2 is FQNNGV. The CDR3 region has the DNA TGTGCCAGTGCTGGGACTAGCGGTGCCTACGAGCAGTACTTC. Translating it yields CASAGTSGAYEQYF.